These 7 T cell receptor beta chains were sequenced from one sample in a study of CD8+ T cells in alopecia areata. cDNA reverse transcribed from extracted RNA served as the sequencing template. Repertoires were generated with immunoSEQ multiplex PCR, while TCRdb's copy carries only in-frame clones and drops some. Singletons are absent from the sample, which has 2,000 or so clones. Sequencing was performed on lesional skin. These receptors were obtained from a C3H/HeJ mouse with alopecia areata. This strain's MHC haplotype is H2-k.

This clone was found many times. The germline and genes are mouse ones. The missing CDR3 end, 4 residues past where the read stops, is filled in from the germline J gene. V is TRBV1 and J is TRBJ1-4; TRBD1 agrees at 9 bases. Trimming took 4 bases from V and 0 from J; bases not matched to a gene: 0. Germline V lookup: CDR1 NSQYPW, CDR2 LRSPGD (reference sequence). The CDR3 is 15 amino acids. The DNA read from the CDR3 is TGCACCTGCAGTGGGACAGGGGTTTCCAACGAA. Translation gives CTCSGTGVSNE. The entire CDR3 reads CTCSGTGVSNERLFF.

Sample share makes this clone medium-sized. Gene names and germline refer to mouse. The sequence runs out 4 residues before the end of the CDR3; the remainder is reconstructed from the germline J gene. The rearrangement joins TRBV13-1 to TRBJ1-1; perhaps TRBD1 as D (5 bases). In germline, CDR1 is NSHNY, CDR2 SYGAGN. The CDR3 sequence is 10 residues long. The part of the CDR3 DNA that was read is TGTGCCAGCAAAGGACAA. Protein sequence: CASKGQ. The complete CDR3 reads CASKGQEVFF.

This clone was counted ten times or more. Gene and germline names: mouse. The missing CDR3 end, 4 residues past where the read stops, is filled in from the germline J gene. The chain recombines TRBV13-2 with TRBJ2-4; 9 bases are a match to TRBD2. Per the germline V gene, CDR1 is NNHNN and CDR2 is SYGAGS (reference sequence). After removal of 3 bases from V and 0 bases from J, the junction contained 2 bases not matched to a gene. The CDR3 is 15 residues long. The CDR3 DNA, read in part, is TGTGCCAGCGGTGCGGACTGGGGAAGTCAAAAC. Translation gives CASGADWGSQN. The entire CDR3 sequence reads CASGADWGSQNTLYF.

This clone was observed at least ten times. Gene names are mouse gene names. The read terminates 4 residues ahead of where the CDR3 ends, so the germline J gene completes it. The V gene is TRBV29, the J gene TRBJ2-5; TRBD1 might be the D (6 bases). This CDR3 is built from 16 residues. V was trimmed by 1 base and J by 0 bases, leaving 11 bases between them. CDR1 MSHET and CDR2 SYDVDS come from the germline V gene. The CDR3 protein is CASSLYGTPNQDTQYF. The covered CDR3 bases are TGTGCTAGCAGTTTATATGGGACACCTAACCAAGAC.

This clone was seen many times. Genes and germline are mouse. The read halts 4 residues ahead of the CDR3 end, with the missing end drawn from the germline J gene. This chain connects TRBV2 to TRBJ2-1; possibly TRBD1 for D (6 bases). This CDR3 is built from 15 residues. The V gene's germline CDR1 is LGHNA and CDR2 YSYQKL. Trimming stripped 4 bases from V and 1 base from J, with 11 bases between. Incomplete CDR3 DNA: TGTGCCAGCAGCCGCAATGGACAGAACTATGCT. It is translated as CASSRNGQNYA. The whole CDR3 region reads CASSRNGQNYAEQFF.

About this clone itself: TCRdb and the translated DNA give different amino acids at residue 11; the protein presented here is the one translated from the DNA. One base separates it from a far larger clone, so it is likely a read error. Genes and germline are mouse. The read halts 3 residues ahead of the CDR3 end, with the missing end drawn from the germline J gene. This chain links TRBV19 with TRBJ1-6; 7 nucleotides agree with TRBD1. TRBJ1-6 is noted as an ORF with a role that remains uncertain. The CDR3 has 14 residues. The junction had 1 base not matched to a gene; V was cut back by 1 base and J by 6 bases. The germline V gene has CDR1 FNHDT and CDR2 SITEND (reference sequence). CDR3 DNA, as far as it was read: TGTGCCAGCAGTATACAGGGGGGTAATTCGCCC. Its translation is CASSIQGGNSP. The full CDR3 protein reads CASSIQGGNSPLYF.

This clone is labeled as large (0.1 to 1%). Mouse names are used for the genes. The read ends 4 residues early relative to the CDR3; the germline J gene fills the gap. This chain uses TRBV13-2 with TRBJ1-4, with 8 bases lining up with TRBD1. The CDR3 length is 15 residues. Germline trimming cut 3 bases from V and 0 bases from J; bases unmatched to any gene: 1. The germline gives CDR1 NNHNN, CDR2 SYGAGS (reference sequence). The sequenced CDR3 bases are TGTGCCAGCGGTGGGGACAGGATTTCCAACGAA. It translates to CASGGDRISNE. The whole CDR3 protein reads CASGGDRISNERLFF.